These 10 T cell receptor beta chains originate from one sample sequenced in a study of CXCR3-negative and CXCR3-positive naive CD8 T cells. General study findings and limits: Naive cells that were CXCR3-positive had more hydrophobic TRB CDR3s (compared with CXCR3-negative naive cells).

These TCRs' antigens remain unknown. Libraries were UMI-labeled 5' RACE TRB cDNA. TCRdb reworked the 5' RACE reads into one entry per CDR3 protein, no DNA. The data show tens of thousands of distinct CDR3 sequences, and the top ten clones hold around 0.58%. The sample was naive CXCR3+ CD8+ T cells from blood. Documented subset: CD45RO-CCR7+CD27+CD95- naive CD8+ T cells expressing CXCR3 (TNR3+). The receptors were sampled from a human donor in good health. Some clones in this sample may be carry-over from other donors' samples.

V usage is TRBV20-1 and J usage is TRBJ2-7; as DNA is missing, the TRBD2 call by TCRdb cannot be tested. This CDR3 has 17 residues. Germline CDR1 is DFQATT and CDR2 is SNEGSKA (reference sequence). Here the CDR3 reads CSASKRASGIRFYEQYF.

The J gene is TRBJ2-7, the V gene TRBV30; there is no DNA to check the TCRdb D call of TRBD2. This CDR3 is 15 amino acids long. CDR1 is GTSNPN and CDR2 is SVGIG in the germline V gene (reference sequence). CDR3 region: CAWSTPKAGTYEQYF.

The CDR3 spells CASSQVVAYGYNEQFF. The V call is TRBV4-2, the J call TRBJ2-1. CDR1 LGHNA and CDR2 YNFKEQ come from the germline V gene. This CDR3 has 16 residues.

This rearrangement joins TRBV29-1 to TRBJ2-1; the TRBD1 assignment by TCRdb is unverifiable without DNA. Germline V gene data show CDR1 as SQVTM and CDR2 as ANQGSEA. The CDR3 runs to 13 residues. The CDR3 sequence: CSGGQPTYNEQFF.

V and J are TRBV5-1 and TRBJ1-1. The CDR3 spans 15 residues. CDR1 and CDR2 from the germline V gene are SGHRS and YFSETQ. CDR3 protein: CASSWGTVSGTEAFF.

The chain links TRBV2 to TRBJ2-3; the D call from TCRdb, TRBD2, cannot be confirmed without DNA. The CDR3 is 16 residues long. Germline values: CDR1 SNHLY, CDR2 FYNNEI. The chain's CDR3 is CATDPALAGDTDTQYF.

CDR3: CASSISRTNEQFF. V is TRBV19 and J is TRBJ2-1. This CDR3 has 13 residues. CDR1 and CDR2 from the germline V gene are LNHDA and SQIVND (reference sequence).

The rearrangement links TRBV12-3 or TRBV12-4 to TRBJ2-7. The CDR3 is 13 residues long. The CDR3 loop reads CASSLEQSYEQYF.

The J gene is TRBJ2-7, the V gene TRBV6-2 or TRBV6-3. The V gene's germline CDR1 is MNHEY and CDR2 SVGEGT. This CDR3 is 14 amino acids long. CDR3 protein: CASSPTGSSYEQYF.

The chain carries TRBV24-1 and TRBJ2-3; absent DNA, TCRdb's TRBD1 call cannot be checked. Germline CDR1 is KGHDR and CDR2 is SFDVKD. The CDR3 is 13 residues long. The CDR3 spells CATSDRAGNTQYF.